The TCR beta chain described here comes from a study of blood T cell repertoires in COVID-19. At the level of the study: Some COVID-19 samples were acute and others convalescent; all came from the United States, Italy and Spain. T cells, B-cell-depleted T cells, or PBMCs provided the cDNA or gDNA that served as material.

Trimming pared 2 bases from V and 15 bases from J, leaving 14 bases between. There are 13 residues in the CDR3. The germline V gene has CDR1 MNHEY and CDR2 SVGEGT. As handled by the study authors: Amplification from reference gene primers served as the basis for estimated nucleated cell counts. Here immunoSEQ multiplex PCR was the method, and the copy in TCRdb shows in-frame clones only, minus some. From that table come the V and J calls and clone size; the DNA was used to work out D and trimming. The sample has 60,000 or so clones, 65% to 90% seen once. The chain links TRBV6-2 or TRBV6-3 to TRBJ1-6, with D perhaps matching TRBD1 (6 bases). The specimen sequenced was peripheral blood. The sequence was obtained from a human donor in a cohort sampled during active COVID-19. The CDR3 protein is CASSYAGVQLLHF. CDR3 DNA sequence: TGTGCCAGCAGTTACGCAGGGGTCCAGCTCCTCCACTTT.